Below are 24 T cell receptor beta chains sequenced from a single sample in a study of Ad26.COV2.S vaccination and SARS-CoV-2 variants. Repertoires were generated with immunoSEQ multiplex PCR, while TCRdb's copy carries only in-frame clones and drops some. The table records 400,000 to 450,000 clones, about 90% of them present only once. Specified treatment: about 20 received Ad26.COV2.S at low or high dose, single or two shots; several received placebo; per-sample allocation not given. Repertoires come from day 63 after the first vaccine or placebo injection. This sample comprised peripheral blood, obtained in a trial of Ad26.COV2.S vaccine versus placebo. The source is a person between 18 and 65 years old who received the Ad26.COV2.S COVID-19 vaccine or a placebo.

The chain employs TRBV28 and TRBJ2-3, with 10 nucleotides matching TRBD2. This CDR3 spans 16 amino acids. V gave up 6 bases and J gave up 0 bases; unmatched junction bases: 6. Germline assignment: CDR1 MDHEN and CDR2 SYDVKM. The CDR3 spells CASSRLAGTSTDTQYF. As DNA, the CDR3 is TGTGCCAGCAGCCGACTAGCGGGTACTAGCACAGATACGCAGTATTTT.

This rearrangement joins TRBV3-1 (or the pseudogene TRBV3-2) to TRBJ2-5; D remains ambiguous. The CDR3 spans 14 residues. The V and J ends lost 3 bases and 0 bases respectively, with 8 bases between them. Germline V gene lookup returns CDR1 LGHDT and CDR2 YNNKEL (reference sequence). CDR3 in DNA: TGTGCCAGCAGCCAGGACCCTAACCAAGAGACCCAGTACTTC. Amino acid sequence: CASSQDPNQETQYF.

This sequence joins TRBV6-1 and TRBJ2-7; no reliable D call. The germline V and J ends were trimmed by 2 bases and 3 bases, with 17 bases remaining between them. This CDR3 comprises 16 residues. Germline V gene lookup returns CDR1 MNHNS and CDR2 SASEGT. CDR3 nucleotide sequence: TGTGCCAGCAGTGAATTGTGGCAGGTTGATTTCTACGAGCAGTACTTC. Its protein is CASSELWQVDFYEQYF.

This clone was seen only once. In DNA form, the CDR3 reads TGTGCCAGCAGTTTAGATAGGGACGGCTACACCTTC. It is translated as CASSLDRDGYTF. The chain links TRBV12-3 or TRBV12-4 to TRBJ1-2; a possible D gene is TRBD1 (5 bases). This CDR3 contains 12 residues. The ends were cut back, 1 base at V and 8 bases at J, with 8 bases in the middle.

The chain combines TRBV30 with TRBJ1-1; TRBD1 aligns across 9 bases. Germline V gene sequence: CDR1 GTSNPN, CDR2 SVGIG (reference sequence). V dropped 7 bases and J dropped 6; count of bases not matched to a gene: 6. CDR3 length: 12 residues. CDR3 loop: CAFQGQGSEAFF. The CDR3 DNA follows: TGTGCCTTCCAAGGACAGGGGTCTGAAGCTTTCTTT.

J is TRBJ2-2 and V is TRBV19; weak D call: TRBD2 (6 bases). Trimming pared 7 bases from V and 3 bases from J, leaving 15 bases between. The germline V gene has CDR1 LNHDA and CDR2 SQIVND (reference sequence). CDR3 size: 15 residues. The CDR3 sequence: CASKFSGQHTGELFF. The CDR3 DNA sequence: TGTGCCAGTAAATTTAGCGGCCAACACACCGGGGAGCTGTTTTTT.

This clone turned up a few times. V usage is TRBV7-9 and J usage is TRBJ1-5; no clear D gene. CDR1 SEHNR and CDR2 FQNEAQ come from the germline V gene (reference sequence). The V end was cut by 5 bases, the J end by 0 bases, with 8 bases between. CDR3 size: 14 residues. Here the CDR3 reads CASSPWDSNQPQHF. DNA for the CDR3: TGTGCCAGCAGCCCGTGGGATAGCAATCAGCCCCAGCATTTT.

V gene TRBV11-2 combines with J gene TRBJ1-4, with D unresolved. V lost 5 bases, J lost 1 base, and 8 bases lay in between. The CDR3 totals 14 residues. Germline V gene sequence: CDR1 SGHAT, CDR2 FQNNGV. DNA of the CDR3: TGTGCCAGCAGCCCCCAGAGAACTAATGAAAAACTGTTTTTT. It translates to CASSPQRTNEKLFF.

V and J are TRBV19 and TRBJ1-1, with D perhaps matching TRBD1 (5 bases). The CDR3 extends over 12 amino acids. Trimming stripped 4 bases from V and 4 bases from J, with 7 bases between. In germline, CDR1 is LNHDA, CDR2 SQIVND (reference sequence). CDR3 residues: CASSTGLTEAFF. CDR3 sequence (DNA): TGTGCCAGTAGTACAGGGCTCACTGAAGCTTTCTTT.

This rearrangement joins TRBV15 to TRBJ2-2, with TRBD1 matching 7 bases. The V gene end was trimmed by 7 bases and the J gene end by 5 bases; junction bases not matched to a gene: 7. Per the germline V gene, CDR1 is LNHNV and CDR2 is YYDKDF (reference sequence). The CDR3 has 14 residues. Written as DNA, the CDR3 is TGTGCCACCAAAAGACAGGGTAGAACCGGGGAGCTGTTTTTT. Amino acid sequence: CATKRQGRTGELFF.

V and J are TRBV10-2 and TRBJ2-5; D ambiguous. Looked up from germline, CDR1 is WSHSY and CDR2 is SAAADI. The CDR3 is made up of 15 amino acids. Trimming removed 6 bases at V and 0 bases at J, with 14 bases between. CDR3 sequence: CASRVLGLYQETQYF. The DNA for the CDR3 is TGCGCCAGCAGAGTTTTAGGGCTGTACCAAGAGACCCAGTACTTC.

The chain employs TRBV4-1 and TRBJ1-4, with D unclear. In germline, CDR1 is MGHRA, CDR2 YSYEKL. This CDR3 contains 14 residues. V was pared by 4 bases and J by 8 bases, with 14 bases between. The CDR3 bases are TGCGCCAGCAGCCGTGGGAGGGTGAGAGAAAAACTGTTTTTT. This codes for CASSRGRVREKLFF.

The chain employs TRBV6-5 and TRBJ2-3; unclear D gene. Germline CDR1 MNHEY, CDR2 SVGAGI. V lost 5 bases and J 4 bases, leaving 7 bases between the germline ends. The CDR3 is 12 residues long. CDR3 region: CASSPNSDTQYF. For the CDR3, the DNA is TGTGCCAGCAGTCCCAATTCAGATACGCAGTATTTT.

The CDR3 DNA follows: TGTGCCAGCAGCTCCCGATTAGGGGACAACTATGGCTACACCTTC. This gives the protein CASSSRLGDNYGYTF. The V call is TRBV7-9, the J call TRBJ1-2, with a weak D call TRBD1 (5 bases). CDR1 is SEHNR, CDR2 FQNEAQ, per germline (reference sequence). CDR3 length: 15 residues. V was clipped by 4 bases and J by 2 bases, with 14 bases between them.

The chain is built from TRBV10-3 and TRBJ1-1, with 7 positions matching TRBD1. Germline CDR1 is ENHRY and CDR2 is SYGVKD. The CDR3 extends over 14 amino acids. V trimming: 5 bases; J trimming: 3 bases; junction bases outside the gene matches: 6. In nucleotides, the CDR3 is TGTGCCATCAGTAAGACAGGGTGGGACACTGAAGCTTTCTTT. Its translation is CAISKTGWDTEAFF.

This rearrangement joins TRBV4-3 to TRBJ2-3, with 9 bases aligning to TRBD2. This CDR3 has 18 amino acids. Trimming removed 0 bases from V and 1 base from J; junction bases left unmatched: 8. The germline V gene has CDR1 LGHNA and CDR2 YSLEER. This chain's CDR3 is CASSQDVGTSFGTDTQYF. DNA of the CDR3: TGCGCCAGCAGCCAAGATGTGGGGACTAGCTTTGGCACAGATACGCAGTATTTT.

The chain joins TRBV9 to TRBJ2-7; weak D call: TRBD1 (7 bases). V was pared by 1 base and J by 1 base, with 12 bases between. CDR1 and CDR2 from the germline V gene are SGDLS and YYNGEE. The CDR3 loop spans 15 amino acids. CDR3 sequence (DNA): TGTGCCAGCAGCGTAACAGGGGAGGTTTCCTACGAGCAGTACTTC. This sequence encodes CASSVTGEVSYEQYF.

The genes are TRBV7-9 and TRBJ2-3; 9 bases are a match to TRBD1. V dropped 1 base and J dropped 6; count of bases not matched to a gene: 8. Germline loops: CDR1 SEHNR, CDR2 FQNEAQ (reference sequence). There are 16 residues in the CDR3. In nucleotides, the CDR3 is TGTGCCAGCAGCTTAGTACAGGGGGCAAAGCGGGATACGCAGTATTTT. Translation gives CASSLVQGAKRDTQYF.

This clone was found once. The J gene is TRBJ2-7, the V gene TRBV15; D may match TRBD1 or TRBD2 (5 bases each). V gave up 1 base and J gave up 1 base, with 11 bases separating them. CDR1 is LNHNV and CDR2 is YYDKDF in the germline V gene (reference sequence). The CDR3 is made up of 15 amino acids. CDR3 nucleotides: TGTGCCACCAGCAGAGGAGGGGTACCGTCCTACGAGCAGTACTTC. It codes for CATSRGGVPSYEQYF.

The chain has TRBV4-3 and TRBJ1-2; TRBD1 aligns across 7 bases. Looked up from germline, CDR1 is LGHNA and CDR2 is YSLEER. This CDR3 spans 17 amino acids. The trim removed 0 bases at V and 8 bases at J, leaving 15 bases unmatched. CDR3 DNA sequence: TGCGCCAGCAGCCAAGAATCGGGAAACAGGGGATTCGCAGGCTACACCTTC. Protein sequence: CASSQESGNRGFAGYTF.

V is TRBV20-1 and J is TRBJ2-3, with unresolved D. The CDR3 length is 11 residues. Trimming cost V 2 bases and J 4 bases, with 4 bases left between them. The germline CDR1 and CDR2 sequences are DFQATT and SNEGSKA (reference sequence). Here the CDR3 DNA reads TGCAGTGCTAGACTAGCAGATACGCAGTATTTT. Its translation: CSARLADTQYF.

The chain joins TRBV4-3 to TRBJ2-2; D remains ambiguous. V was cut by 1 base and J by 9 bases, with 15 bases left in between. The V gene's germline CDR1 is LGHNA and CDR2 YSLEER. This CDR3 comprises 15 residues. Here the CDR3 DNA reads TGCGCCAGCAGCCAAGGAAAACAGCCTGTGAGGGAGCTGTTTTTT. Residues: CASSQGKQPVRELFF.

The sample holds one count of this clone. The chain recombines TRBV12-3 or TRBV12-4 with TRBJ2-7; TRBD1 is a possible D gene (6 bases). CDR3 size: 12 residues. V lost 5 bases to trimming and J lost 5 bases, with 10 bases between them. This chain's CDR3 is CASSAGDNEQYF. The DNA for the CDR3 is TGTGCCAGCAGTGCAGGGGACAACGAGCAGTACTTC.

The chain combines TRBV30 with TRBJ1-2; D not certain. The CDR3 has 11 amino acids. Germline V gene data show CDR1 as GTSNPN and CDR2 as SVGIG (reference sequence). The germline V and J ends were trimmed by 7 bases and 8 bases, with 14 bases remaining between them. The DNA of the CDR3 is TGTGCCTTGGGCCTAGGTGGGGGCTACACCTTC. It yields the protein CALGLGGGYTF.